This section outlines one T cell receptor beta chain sequence together with its context. This entry is derived from a study of blood T cell repertoires in COVID-19. Produced via immunoSEQ multiplex PCR; TCRdb's table is partial and in-frame only. The sample yields about 240,000 clones, roughly nine tenths seen once. V was clipped by 5 bases and J by 5 bases; unmatched bases: 11. There are 16 residues in the CDR3. Per the germline V gene, CDR1 is MNHEY and CDR2 is SMNVEV (reference sequence). This clonotype was obtained from a man in his 60s who had recovered from COVID-19. V gene TRBV27 combines with J gene TRBJ2-3, with 9 nucleotides matching TRBD2. The sequencing sample was made of peripheral blood. CDR3 in amino acids: CASSLAFAGGGDTQYF. The CDR3 DNA follows: TGTGCCAGCAGTCTCGCCTTCGCGGGGGGGGGAGATACGCAGTATTTT.